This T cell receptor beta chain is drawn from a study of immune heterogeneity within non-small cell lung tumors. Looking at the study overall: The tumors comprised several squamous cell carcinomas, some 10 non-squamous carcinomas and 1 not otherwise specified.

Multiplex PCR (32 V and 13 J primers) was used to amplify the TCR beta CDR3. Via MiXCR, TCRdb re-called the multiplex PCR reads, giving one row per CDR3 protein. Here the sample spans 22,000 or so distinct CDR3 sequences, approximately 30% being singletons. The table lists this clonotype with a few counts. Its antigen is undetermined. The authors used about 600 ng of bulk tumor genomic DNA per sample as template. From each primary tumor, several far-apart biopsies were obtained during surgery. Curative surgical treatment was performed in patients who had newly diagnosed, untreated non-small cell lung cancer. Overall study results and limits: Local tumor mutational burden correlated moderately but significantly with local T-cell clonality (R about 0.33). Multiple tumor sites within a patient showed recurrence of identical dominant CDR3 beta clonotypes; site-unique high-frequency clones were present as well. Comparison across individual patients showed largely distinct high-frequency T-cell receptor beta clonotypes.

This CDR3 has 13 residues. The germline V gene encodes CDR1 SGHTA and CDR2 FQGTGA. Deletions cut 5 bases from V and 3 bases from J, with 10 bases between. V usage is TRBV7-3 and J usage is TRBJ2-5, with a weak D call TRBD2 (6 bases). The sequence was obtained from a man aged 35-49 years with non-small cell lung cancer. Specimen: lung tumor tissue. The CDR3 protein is CASSHGGEETQYF. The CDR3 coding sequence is TGTGCCAGCAGCCACGGAGGGGAAGAGACCCAGTACTTC.